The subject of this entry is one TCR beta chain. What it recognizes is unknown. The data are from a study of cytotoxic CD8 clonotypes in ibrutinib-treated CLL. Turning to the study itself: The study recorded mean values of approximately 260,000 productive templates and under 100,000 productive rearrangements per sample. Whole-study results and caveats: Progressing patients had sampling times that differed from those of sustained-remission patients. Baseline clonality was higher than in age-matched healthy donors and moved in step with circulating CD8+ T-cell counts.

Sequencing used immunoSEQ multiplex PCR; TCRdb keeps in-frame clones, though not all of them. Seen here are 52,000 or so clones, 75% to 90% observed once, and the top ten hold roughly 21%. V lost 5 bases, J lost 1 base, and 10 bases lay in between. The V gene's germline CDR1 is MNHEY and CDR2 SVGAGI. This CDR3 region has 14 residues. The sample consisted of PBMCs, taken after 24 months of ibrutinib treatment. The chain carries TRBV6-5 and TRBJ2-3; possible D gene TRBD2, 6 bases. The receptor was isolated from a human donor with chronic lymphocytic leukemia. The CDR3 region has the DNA TGTGCCAGCAGTCAGGGACTTGGCACAGATACGCAGTATTTT. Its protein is CASSQGLGTDTQYF.